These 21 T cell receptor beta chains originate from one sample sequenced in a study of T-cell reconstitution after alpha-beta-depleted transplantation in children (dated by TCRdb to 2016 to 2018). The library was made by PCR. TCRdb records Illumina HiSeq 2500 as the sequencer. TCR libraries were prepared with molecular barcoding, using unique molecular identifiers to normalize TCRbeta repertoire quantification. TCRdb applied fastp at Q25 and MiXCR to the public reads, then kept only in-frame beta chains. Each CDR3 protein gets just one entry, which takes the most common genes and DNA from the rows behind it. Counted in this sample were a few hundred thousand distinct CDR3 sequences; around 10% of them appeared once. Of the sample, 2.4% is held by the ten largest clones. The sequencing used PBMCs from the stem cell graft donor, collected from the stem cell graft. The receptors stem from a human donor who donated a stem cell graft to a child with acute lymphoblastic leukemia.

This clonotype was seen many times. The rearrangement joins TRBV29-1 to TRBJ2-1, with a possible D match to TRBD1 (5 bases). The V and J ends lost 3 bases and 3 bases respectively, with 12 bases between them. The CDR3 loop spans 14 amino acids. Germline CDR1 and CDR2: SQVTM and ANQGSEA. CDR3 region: CSVDVARDYNEQFF. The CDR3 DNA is TGCAGCGTTGACGTGGCCAGGGACTACAATGAGCAGTTCTTC.

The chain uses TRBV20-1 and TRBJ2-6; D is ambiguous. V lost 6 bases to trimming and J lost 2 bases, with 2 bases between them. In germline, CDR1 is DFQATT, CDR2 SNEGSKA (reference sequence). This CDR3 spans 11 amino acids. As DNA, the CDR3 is TGCAGTGCCACTGGGGCCAACGTCCTGACTTTC. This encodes CSATGANVLTF.

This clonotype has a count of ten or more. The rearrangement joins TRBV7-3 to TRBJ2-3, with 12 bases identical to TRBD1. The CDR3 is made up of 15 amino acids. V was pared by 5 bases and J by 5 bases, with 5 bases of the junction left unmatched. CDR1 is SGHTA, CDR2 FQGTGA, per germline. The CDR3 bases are TGTGCCAGCAGCGGGGACAGGGGGCGCGAAGATACGCAGTATTTT. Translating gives CASSGDRGREDTQYF.

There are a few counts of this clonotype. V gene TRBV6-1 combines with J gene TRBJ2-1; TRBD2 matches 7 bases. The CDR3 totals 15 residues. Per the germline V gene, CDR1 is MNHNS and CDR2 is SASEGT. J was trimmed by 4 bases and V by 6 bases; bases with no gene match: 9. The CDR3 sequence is CASRTAGVGYNEQFF. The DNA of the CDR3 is TGTGCCAGCAGGACGGCGGGAGTAGGGTACAATGAGCAGTTCTTC.

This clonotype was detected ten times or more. The CDR3 DNA sequence: TGCAGTGCCCCCCCCGGGGCAGCCAATTCACCCCTCCACTTT. It codes for CSAPPGAANSPLHF. V usage is TRBV20-1 and J usage is TRBJ1-6, with D tentatively TRBD1 (5 bases). Germline V gene lookup returns CDR1 DFQATT and CDR2 SNEGSKA (reference sequence). The CDR3 spans 14 residues. V was pared by 6 bases and J by 7 bases, with 16 bases between.

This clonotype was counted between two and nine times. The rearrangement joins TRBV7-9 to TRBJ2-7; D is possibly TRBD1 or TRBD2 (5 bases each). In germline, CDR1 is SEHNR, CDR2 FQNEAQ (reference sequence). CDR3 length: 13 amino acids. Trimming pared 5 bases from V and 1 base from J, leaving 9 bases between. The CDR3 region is CASSMGRSYEQYF. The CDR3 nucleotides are TGTGCCAGCAGCATGGGACGTTCCTACGAGCAGTACTTC.

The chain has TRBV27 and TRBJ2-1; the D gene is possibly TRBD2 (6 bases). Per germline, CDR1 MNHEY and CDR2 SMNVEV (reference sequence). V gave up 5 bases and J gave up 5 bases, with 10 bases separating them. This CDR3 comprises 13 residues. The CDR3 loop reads CASSHQRDNEQFF. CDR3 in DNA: TGTGCCAGCAGTCACCAGCGGGACAATGAGCAGTTCTTC.

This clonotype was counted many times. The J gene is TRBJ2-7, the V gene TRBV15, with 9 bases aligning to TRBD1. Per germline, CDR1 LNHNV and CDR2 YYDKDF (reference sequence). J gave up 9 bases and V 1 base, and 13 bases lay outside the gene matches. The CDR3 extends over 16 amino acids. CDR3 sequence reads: CATSRAPGTGLGGQYF. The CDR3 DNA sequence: TGTGCCACCAGCAGAGCCCCCGGGACAGGGCTTGGGGGGCAGTACTTC.

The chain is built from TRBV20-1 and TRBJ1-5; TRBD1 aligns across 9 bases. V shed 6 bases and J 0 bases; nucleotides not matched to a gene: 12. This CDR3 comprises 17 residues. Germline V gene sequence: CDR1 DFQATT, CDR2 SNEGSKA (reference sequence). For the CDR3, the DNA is TGCAGTGCCTCCGGGACAGGGCTCCTCTTTAGCAATCAGCCCCAGCATTTT. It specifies CSASGTGLLFSNQPQHF.

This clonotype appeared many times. Here the CDR3 DNA reads TGCAGCGTTGTTTGGTCTAGCGGGAGGGGAGCGATCTCTTACGAGCAGTACTTC. Its protein product is CSVVWSSGRGAISYEQYF. The rearrangement links TRBV29-1 to TRBJ2-7; 12 nucleotides align to TRBD2. V dropped 4 bases and J dropped 4; count of bases not matched to a gene: 17. Germline V lookup: CDR1 SQVTM, CDR2 ANQGSEA. This CDR3 spans 18 amino acids.

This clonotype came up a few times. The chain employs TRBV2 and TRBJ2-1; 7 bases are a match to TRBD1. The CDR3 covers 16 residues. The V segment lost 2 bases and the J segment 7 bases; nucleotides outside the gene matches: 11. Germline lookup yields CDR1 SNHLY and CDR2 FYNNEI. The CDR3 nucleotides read TGTGCCAGCAGTGAACCGAACAGTAAGGGGGCTAATGAGCAGTTCTTC. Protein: CASSEPNSKGANEQFF. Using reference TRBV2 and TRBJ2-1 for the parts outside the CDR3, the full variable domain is EPEVTQTPSHQVTQMGQEVILRCVPISNHLYFYWYRQILGQKVEFLVSFYNNEISEKSEIFDDQFSVERPDGSNFTLKIRSTKLEDSAMYFCASSEPNSKGANEQFFGPGTRLTVL.

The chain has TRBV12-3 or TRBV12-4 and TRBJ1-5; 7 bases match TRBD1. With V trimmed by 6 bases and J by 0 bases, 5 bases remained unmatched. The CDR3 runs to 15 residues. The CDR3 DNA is TGTGCCAGCAGGCCGACAGGGAATAGCAATCAGCCCCAGCATTTT. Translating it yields CASRPTGNSNQPQHF.

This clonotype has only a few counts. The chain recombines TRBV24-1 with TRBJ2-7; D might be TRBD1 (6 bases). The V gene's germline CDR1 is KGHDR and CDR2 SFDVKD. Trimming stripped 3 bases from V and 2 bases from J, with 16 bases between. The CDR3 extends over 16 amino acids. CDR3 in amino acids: CATSDRTESSPYEQYF. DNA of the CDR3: TGTGCCACCAGTGATAGGACAGAGTCATCCCCCTACGAGCAGTACTTC.

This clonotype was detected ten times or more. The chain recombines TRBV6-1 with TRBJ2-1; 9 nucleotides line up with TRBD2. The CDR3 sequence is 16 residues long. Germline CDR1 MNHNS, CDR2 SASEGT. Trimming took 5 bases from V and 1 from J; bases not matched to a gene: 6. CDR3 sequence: CASSRLSGSSYNEQFF. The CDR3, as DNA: TGTGCCAGCAGTCGCCTTAGCGGGAGTTCCTACAATGAGCAGTTCTTC.

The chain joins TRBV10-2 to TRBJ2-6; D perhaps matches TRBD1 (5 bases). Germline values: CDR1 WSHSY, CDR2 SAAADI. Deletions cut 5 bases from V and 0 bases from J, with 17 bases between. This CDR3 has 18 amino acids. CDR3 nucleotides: TGCGCCAGCAGTATCACAGGCCGAAAAAGCTCTGGGGCCAACGTCCTGACTTTC. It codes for CASSITGRKSSGANVLTF.

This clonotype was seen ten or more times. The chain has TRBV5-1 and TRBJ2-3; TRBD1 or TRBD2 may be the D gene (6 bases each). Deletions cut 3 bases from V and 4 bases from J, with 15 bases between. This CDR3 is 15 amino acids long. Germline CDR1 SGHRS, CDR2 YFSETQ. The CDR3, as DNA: TGCGCCAGCAGCTCATTAGCGGAGGGGGCAGATACGCAGTATTTT. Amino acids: CASSSLAEGADTQYF. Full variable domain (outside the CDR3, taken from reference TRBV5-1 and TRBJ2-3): KAGVTQTPRYLIKTRGQQVTLSCSPISGHRSVSWYQQTPGQGLQFLFEYFSETQRNKGNFPGRFSGRQFSNSRSEMNVSTLELGDSALYLCASSSLAEGADTQYFGPGTRLTVL.

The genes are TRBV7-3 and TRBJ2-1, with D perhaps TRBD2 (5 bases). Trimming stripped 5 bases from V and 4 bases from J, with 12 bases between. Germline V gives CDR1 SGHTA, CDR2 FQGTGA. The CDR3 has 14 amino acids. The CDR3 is CASSQSGIYNEQFF. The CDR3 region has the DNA TGTGCCAGCAGCCAGAGCGGCATTTACAATGAGCAGTTCTTC.

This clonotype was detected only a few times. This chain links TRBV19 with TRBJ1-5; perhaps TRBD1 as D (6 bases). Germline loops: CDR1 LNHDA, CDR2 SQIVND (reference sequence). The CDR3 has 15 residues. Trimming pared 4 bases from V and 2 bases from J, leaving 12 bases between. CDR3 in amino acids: CASSNAQGGNQPQHF. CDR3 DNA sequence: TGTGCCAGTAGTAACGCACAGGGAGGCAATCAGCCCCAGCATTTT.

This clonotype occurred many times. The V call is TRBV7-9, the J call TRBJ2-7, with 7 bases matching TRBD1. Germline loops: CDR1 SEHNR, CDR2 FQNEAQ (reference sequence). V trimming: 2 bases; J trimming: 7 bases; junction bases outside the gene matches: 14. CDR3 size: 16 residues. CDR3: CASSLFHGQDPREQYF. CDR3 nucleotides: TGTGCCAGCAGCTTATTTCACGGACAGGACCCTAGGGAGCAGTACTTC.

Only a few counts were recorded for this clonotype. As DNA, the CDR3 is TGTGCCAGCAGCCCACGGACCCACGAGCAGTACTTC. Its protein product is CASSPRTHEQYF. The V and J genes are TRBV7-9 and TRBJ2-7, with no clear D. In germline, CDR1 is SEHNR, CDR2 FQNEAQ (reference sequence). CDR3 size: 12 residues. V lost 5 bases and J 5 bases, leaving 10 bases between the germline ends. Looking up the rest from reference TRBV7-9 and TRBJ2-7 gives the full variable domain: DTGVSQNPRHKITKRGQNVTFRCDPISEHNRLYWYRQTLGQGPEFLTYFQNEAQLEKSRLLSDRFSAERPKGSFSTLEIQRTEQGDSAMYLCASSPRTHEQYFGPGTRLTVT.

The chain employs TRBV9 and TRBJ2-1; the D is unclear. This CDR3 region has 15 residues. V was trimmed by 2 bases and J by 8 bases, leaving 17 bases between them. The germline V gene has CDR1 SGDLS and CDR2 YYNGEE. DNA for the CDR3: TGTGCCAGCAGCGTGGGTACCACCCCTGCATATGAGCAGTTCTTC. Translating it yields CASSVGTTPAYEQFF. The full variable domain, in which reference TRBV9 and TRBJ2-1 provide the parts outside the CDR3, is DSGVTQTPKHLITATGQRVTLRCSPRSGDLSVYWYQQSLDQGLQFLIQYYNGEERAKGNILERFSAQQFPDLHSELNLSSLELGDSALYFCASSVGTTPAYEQFFGPGTRLTVL.